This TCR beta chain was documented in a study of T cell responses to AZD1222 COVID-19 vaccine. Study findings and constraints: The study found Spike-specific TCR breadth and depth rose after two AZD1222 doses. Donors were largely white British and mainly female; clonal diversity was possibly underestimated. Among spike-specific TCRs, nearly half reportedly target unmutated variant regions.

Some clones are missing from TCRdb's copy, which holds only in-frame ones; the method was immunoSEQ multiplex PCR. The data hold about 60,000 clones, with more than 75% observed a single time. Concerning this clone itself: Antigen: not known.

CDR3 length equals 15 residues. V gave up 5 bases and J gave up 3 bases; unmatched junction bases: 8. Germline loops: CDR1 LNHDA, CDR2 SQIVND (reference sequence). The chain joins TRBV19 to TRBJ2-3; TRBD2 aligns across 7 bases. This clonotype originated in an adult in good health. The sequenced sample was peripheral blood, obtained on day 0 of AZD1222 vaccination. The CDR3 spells CASSGLAGRTDTQYF. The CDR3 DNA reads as TGTGCCAGTAGTGGTTTAGCGGGTCGGACAGATACGCAGTATTTT.